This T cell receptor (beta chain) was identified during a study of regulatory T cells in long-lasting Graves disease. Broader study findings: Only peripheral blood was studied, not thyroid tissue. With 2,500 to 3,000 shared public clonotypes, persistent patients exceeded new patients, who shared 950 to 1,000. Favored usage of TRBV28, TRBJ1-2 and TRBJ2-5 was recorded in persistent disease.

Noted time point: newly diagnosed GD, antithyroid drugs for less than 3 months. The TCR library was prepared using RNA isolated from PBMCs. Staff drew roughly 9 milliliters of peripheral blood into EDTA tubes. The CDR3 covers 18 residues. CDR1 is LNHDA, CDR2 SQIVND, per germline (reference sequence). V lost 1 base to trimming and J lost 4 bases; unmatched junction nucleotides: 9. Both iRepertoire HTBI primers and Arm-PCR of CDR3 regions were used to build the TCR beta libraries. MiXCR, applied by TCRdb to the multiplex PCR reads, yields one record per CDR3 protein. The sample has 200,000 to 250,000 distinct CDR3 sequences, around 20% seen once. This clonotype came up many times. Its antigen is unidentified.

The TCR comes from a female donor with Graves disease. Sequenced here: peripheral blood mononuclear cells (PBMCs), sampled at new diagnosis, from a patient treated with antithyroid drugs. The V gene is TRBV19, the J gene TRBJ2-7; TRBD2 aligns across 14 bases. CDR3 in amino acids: CASSIGPGTSGRRYEQYF. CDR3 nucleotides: TGTGCCAGTAGTATAGGACCCGGGACTAGCGGGAGAAGGTACGAGCAGTACTTC.